This passage covers 9 T cell receptor beta chains from one sample sequenced in a study of T cells in Graves' hyperthyroidism and ophthalmopathy. Authors of the study amplified TCR beta CDR3 regions from RNA transcripts. Researchers ran a first-round RT-PCR on the TCR CDR3 using the HTBI primer set. In TCRdb, the multiplex PCR reads were re-called with MiXCR into one record per CDR3 protein. The repertoire has under 650,000 distinct CDR3 sequences, under 20% of them found once; the top ten carry approximately 3.8%. The sample consisted of blood. These receptors were obtained from a woman younger than 45 with Graves' hyperthyroidism.

The V call is TRBV5-1, the J call TRBJ2-2; possible D gene TRBD1, 6 bases. Germline CDR1 and CDR2: SGHRS and YFSETQ. This CDR3 spans 17 amino acids. Trimming left V 0 bases short and J 2 bases short, with 14 bases between. The CDR3 spells CASSLDPRGTNTGELFF. Written as DNA, the CDR3 is TGCGCCAGCAGCTTGGACCCCAGGGGCACTAACACCGGGGAGCTGTTTTTT.

The rearrangement uses TRBV7-2 and TRBJ1-2; D unresolved. This CDR3 spans 14 amino acids. Deletions cut 3 bases from V and 4 bases from J, with 12 bases between. Germline CDR1 and CDR2: SGHTA and FQGNSA. The CDR3 protein is CASSLSQSLYGYTF. For the CDR3, the DNA is TGTGCCAGCAGCTTGTCACAGAGTCTCTATGGCTACACCTTC.

This clonotype was counted only a few times. The chain combines TRBV15 with TRBJ2-1, with unresolved D. This CDR3 has 13 amino acids. CDR1 LNHNV and CDR2 YYDKDF come from the germline V gene (reference sequence). Trimming removed 0 bases from V and 7 bases from J, with 7 bases in between. CDR3 bases: TGTGCCACCAGCAGAGATAAGTTAAATGAGCAGTTCTTC. It specifies CATSRDKLNEQFF.

Only a few counts were recorded for this clonotype. With a much larger clone just one base away, this may be a read error. V gene TRBV6-1 combines with J gene TRBJ2-7; D might be TRBD2 (6 bases). The germline V and J ends were trimmed by 3 bases and 0 bases, with 9 bases remaining between them. This CDR3 has 14 residues. The germline V gene encodes CDR1 MNHNS and CDR2 SASEGT. CDR3 bases: TGTGCCAGCAGTGAGGGGAGGAGCTCCTACGAGCAGTACTTC. Protein sequence: CASSEGRSSYEQYF.

The V and J genes are TRBV5-1 and TRBJ1-1, with 11 bases aligning to TRBD1. V lost 4 bases, J lost 1 base, and 9 bases stayed unmatched. Germline values: CDR1 SGHRS, CDR2 YFSETQ. The CDR3 runs 17 residues. CDR3 residues: CASSPSGTGGRNTEAFF. Written as DNA, the CDR3 is TGCGCCAGCAGCCCTTCAGGGACAGGGGGTAGGAACACTGAAGCTTTCTTT.

The chain is built from TRBV12-3 or TRBV12-4 and TRBJ1-1, with D possibly matching TRBD1 (6 bases). The V end was cut by 6 bases, the J end by 6 bases, with 17 bases between. The CDR3 consists of 14 residues. Written as DNA, the CDR3 is TGTGCCAGCAGGCCACAGGGAGCGGTCGCTGAAGCTTTCTTT. It translates to CASRPQGAVAEAFF.

This clonotype was recorded a few times. V usage is TRBV9 and J usage is TRBJ2-1, with 8 nucleotides matching TRBD1. Germline lookup yields CDR1 SGDLS and CDR2 YYNGEE. The CDR3 is 15 amino acids. Trimming cost V 4 bases and J 7 bases; bases outside gene matches: 10. The CDR3 here is CASSKTGAPLNEQFF. In nucleotides, the CDR3 is TGTGCCAGCAGCAAGACAGGGGCCCCCCTGAATGAGCAGTTCTTC.

Many counts were recorded for this clonotype. The J gene is TRBJ2-3, the V gene TRBV12-3 or TRBV12-4; D possibly matches TRBD1 or TRBD2 (5 bases each). CDR3 length equals 15 residues. Deletions cut 8 bases from V and 4 bases from J, with 19 bases between. The CDR3 loop reads CASLSGAAGADTQYF. CDR3 DNA sequence: TGTGCCAGCTTATCCGGGGCCGCTGGAGCAGATACGCAGTATTTT.

V gene TRBV25-1 combines with J gene TRBJ2-3; possible D gene TRBD2, 6 bases. Germline V gene sequence: CDR1 MGHDK, CDR2 SYGVNS. The V and J ends lost 3 bases and 2 bases respectively, with 15 bases between them. CDR3 length equals 16 residues. The CDR3 region is CASSDRRGGNTDTQYF. CDR3 sequence (DNA): TGTGCCAGCAGTGACCGTCGGGGCGGGAACACAGATACGCAGTATTTT.